Below are 17 T cell receptor beta chains sequenced from a single sample in a study of tumor-infiltrating lymphocytes in primary liver carcinoma. The source of the blood RNA was unsorted whole blood, and germline DNA was extracted as well. TCR beta cDNA was prepared out of around 460 ng total RNA by means of a constant-region primer. Three nested multiplex PCR rounds, a slightly modified ARM-PCR, produced the libraries for TCR beta. The first two PCR rounds used TRBV1-TRBV30 primers with a Cbeta primer, 10 cycles each. TCRdb called the multiplex PCR reads again in MiXCR, with one record for every CDR3 protein. Among fewer than 400,000 distinct CDR3 sequences, around three fifths were seen once, and the ten largest hold about a sixth. Sequenced material: peripheral blood. Receptors originate from a woman aged 25 to 39 with primary liver carcinoma and hepatitis B virus infection.

On this clonotype itself: As the CDR3 is not closed by the conserved phenylalanine or tryptophan, this likely results from a read error. This CDR3 is CASSGWDRREARELFY. CDR3 DNA: TGTGCCAGCAGCGGATGGGACAGGAGGGAAGCCCGGGAGCTGTTTTAT. J is TRBJ2-2 and V is TRBV11-2; 8 bases are shared with TRBD1. Germline CDR1 SGHAT, CDR2 FQNNGV. The CDR3 consists of 16 residues. The ends lost 5 bases at V and 9 bases at J; junction bases unmatched: 14.

The table lists this clonotype with many counts. The chain carries TRBV12-3 or TRBV12-4 and TRBJ1-1; tentative D call: TRBD1 (6 bases). V was cut by 6 bases and J by 1 base, with 12 bases left in between. This CDR3 has 14 residues. DNA of the CDR3: TGTGCCAGCAGGGACCAGGACAGGAACACTGAAGCTTTCTTT. The encoded protein is CASRDQDRNTEAFF.

This clonotype was observed a single time. This is likely a read error, given that the CDR3 carries no conserved phenylalanine or tryptophan at its end. The gene calls are TRBV4-1 and TRBJ2-7; no clear D. Trimming took off 0 bases at V and 2 bases at J, with 17 bases between the two ends. Germline CDR1 is MGHRA and CDR2 is YSYEKL. CDR3 length: 17 amino acids. The chain's CDR3 is CASSQDVASRNPYEQYL. The DNA for the CDR3 is TGCGCCAGCAGCCAAGATGTCGCGTCGCGGAACCCCTACGAGCAGTACTTA.

In the case of this clonotype: This may come from a read error, since a much larger clone is one base off. The chain joins TRBV6-2 or TRBV6-3 to TRBJ2-7, with TRBD2 matching 10 bases. This CDR3 comprises 13 residues. From germline, CDR1 is MNHEY and CDR2 SVGEGT. With V trimmed by 10 bases and J by 2 bases, 5 bases remained unmatched. CDR3 protein: CANTSGATYEQYF. CDR3 coding DNA: TGTGCCAACACTAGCGGGGCCACCTACGAGCAGTACTTC.

Concerning this clonotype: The junction differs from germline at one of its ends, possibly a read error. The V call is TRBV5-6, the J call TRBJ2-3; 9 bases agree with TRBD1. The CDR3 runs 16 residues. Per the germline V gene, CDR1 is SGHDT and CDR2 is YYEEEE. CDR3 nucleotide sequence: TGTGCCAGCAGCTTTGTGACAGGGGGGAGCACATATACGCAGTATTTT. Amino acid sequence: CASSFVTGGSTYTQYF. The variable domain in full, with the rest retrieved from reference TRBV5-6 and TRBJ2-3, is DAGVTQSPTHLIKTRGQQVTLRCSPKSGHDTVSWYQQALGQGPQFIFQYYEEEERQRGNFPDRFSGHQFPNYSSELNVNALLLGDSALYLCASSFVTGGSTYTQYFGPGTRLTVL.

This clonotype appeared a single time. This sequence joins TRBV5-1 and TRBJ2-7, with 8 bases aligning to TRBD2. V shed 2 bases and J 3 bases; nucleotides not matched to a gene: 7. The germline CDR1 and CDR2 sequences are SGHRS and YFSETQ. This CDR3 spans 15 amino acids. CDR3 protein: CASSFSSGPYYEQYF. CDR3 sequence (DNA): TGCGCCAGCAGCTTTTCTAGCGGGCCGTACTACGAGCAGTACTTC.

This clonotype was counted between two and nine times. A much larger clone lies one base from this, so it may be a read error. The J gene is TRBJ2-1, the V gene TRBV29-1, with D uncertain. This CDR3 comprises 11 residues. The V and J ends lost 7 bases and 5 bases respectively, with 9 bases between them. CDR1 is SQVTM, CDR2 ANQGSEA, per germline. The CDR3 DNA reads TGCAGCGATCCGAGAAACAATGAGCAGTTCTTC. The encoded protein is CSDPRNNEQFF.

In this sample, this clonotype turned up a few times. Germline and junction disagree at one end, which may indicate a read error. The chain's CDR3 is CVSSLGETQYF. The DNA of the CDR3 is TGTGTCAGCAGTTTAGGGGAGACCCAGTACTTC. This chain links TRBV12-3 or TRBV12-4 with TRBJ2-5; D unclear. This CDR3 is built from 11 residues.

The chain uses TRBV7-3 and TRBJ2-1; 7 bases agree with TRBD2. Germline CDR1 is SGHTA and CDR2 is FQGTGA. Trimming took 2 bases from V and 8 from J; bases not matched to a gene: 12. This CDR3 contains 16 residues. This CDR3 reads CASSLVLADSYDEQFF. CDR3 in DNA: TGTGCCAGCAGCTTAGTTCTAGCGGACTCTTACGATGAGCAGTTCTTC.

V is TRBV4-3 and J is TRBJ1-4; D uncertain. The CDR3 runs 14 residues. V was trimmed by 6 bases and J by 8 bases, leaving 16 bases between them. The germline V gene has CDR1 LGHNA and CDR2 YSLEER. CDR3 protein: CASSVARVGEKLFF. The CDR3 DNA sequence: TGCGCCAGCAGTGTCGCAAGGGTAGGGGAAAAACTGTTTTTT.

The rearrangement uses TRBV4-1 and TRBJ2-7; TRBD1 aligns across 10 bases. Germline trimming cut 1 base from V and 2 bases from J; bases unmatched to any gene: 5. This CDR3 has 16 amino acids. Germline V gene lookup returns CDR1 MGHRA and CDR2 YSYEKL. The chain's CDR3 is CASSQGPGTGAYEQYF. CDR3 nucleotides: TGCGCCAGCAGCCAAGGCCCCGGGACAGGGGCCTACGAGCAGTACTTC.

The chain is built from TRBV11-3 and TRBJ2-7; D possibly corresponds to TRBD2 (5 bases). The CDR3 has 16 residues. V was shortened by 5 bases and J by 5 bases, with 22 bases between the two germline ends. The germline V gene has CDR1 SGHNT and CDR2 YENEEA. CDR3 nucleotides: TGTGCCAGCAGCACCAGCAAAGGGCGAGGGTGGAACGAGCAGTACTTC. It encodes CASSTSKGRGWNEQYF.

The chain recombines TRBV28 with TRBJ2-1, with 13 positions matching TRBD2. With 6 bases clipped from V and 1 base from J, the junction kept 3 bases outside the gene matches. CDR1 is MDHEN and CDR2 is SYDVKM in the germline V gene. The CDR3 is 16 amino acids. CDR3 residues: CASSKGLAGSYNEQFF. As DNA, the CDR3 is TGTGCCAGCAGCAAGGGACTAGCGGGGTCCTACAATGAGCAGTTCTTC.

This clonotype showed up just a few times. This sequence joins TRBV5-6 and TRBJ2-7; D unclear. CDR3 length: 13 amino acids. Trimming left V 3 bases short and J 7 bases short, with 14 bases between. The germline CDR1 and CDR2 sequences are SGHDT and YYEEEE. The CDR3 nucleotides are TGTGCCAGCAGCTCTCAGTCCCCCCGGGAGCAGTACTTC. This gives the protein CASSSQSPREQYF.

This clonotype was seen more than once but under ten times. V and J are TRBV10-3 and TRBJ1-2; no clear D. Trimming left V 3 bases short and J 3 bases short, with 8 bases between. The germline V gene has CDR1 ENHRY and CDR2 SYGVKD. This CDR3 spans 13 amino acids. CDR3 bases: TGTGCCATCAGTGATAGACCTCACTATGGCTACACCTTC. Its translation: CAISDRPHYGYTF.

The V gene is TRBV4-1, the J gene TRBJ2-2; D remains unclear. The germline V and J ends were trimmed by 1 base and 5 bases, with 11 bases remaining between them. CDR3 length: 15 residues. Looked up from germline, CDR1 is MGHRA and CDR2 is YSYEKL. The CDR3 loop is CASSQGFPKTGELFF. Written as DNA, the CDR3 is TGCGCCAGCAGCCAAGGCTTCCCCAAGACCGGGGAGCTGTTTTTT.

This clonotype has just a few counts. This chain joins TRBV5-6 and TRBJ1-4, with D unclear. The CDR3 runs to 12 residues. The V end lost 3 bases, the J end lost 5 bases, and 5 bases lay between the germline ends. Germline CDR1 reads SGHDT; CDR2 reads YYEEEE. CDR3 region: CASSSPNEKLFF. The CDR3 DNA reads as TGTGCCAGCAGCTCTCCCAATGAAAAACTGTTTTTT.